This entry lists 15 T cell receptor beta chains sequenced from one sample in a study of spatial heterogeneity in lung cancer. As for time point: sample taken at primary tumor resection. In each case, whole RNA from tumor, nontumor lung or frozen PBMC was sequenced unsorted. From the 5' RACE reads, TCRdb called clonotypes with MiXCR, one entry per CDR3 protein. Of about 50,000 distinct CDR3 sequences listed, roughly 7.2% are singletons. The sequencing used PBMCs, collected at surgery. The receptors stem from a female donor with early-stage non-small cell lung cancer.

J is TRBJ1-3 and V is TRBV4-3, with TRBD1 identical over 11 bases. From germline, CDR1 is LGHNA and CDR2 YSLEER. The CDR3 is 14 amino acids. The V segment lost 4 bases and the J segment 8 bases; nucleotides outside the gene matches: 4. The CDR3 is CASSRGQGADTIYF. The CDR3 DNA is TGCGCCAGCAGCCGAGGACAGGGGGCGGACACCATATATTTT.

The chain is built from TRBV11-3 and TRBJ2-3, with 11 bases matching TRBD2. Germline V lookup: CDR1 SGHNT, CDR2 YENEEA. V was clipped by 3 bases and J by 4 bases; unmatched bases: 9. CDR3 length: 17 residues. The CDR3 bases are TGTGCCAGCAGCTTGGGAACTAGCGGGGGCCCGGCAGATACGCAGTATTTT. Translated: CASSLGTSGGPADTQYF.

This clonotype was detected many times. V is TRBV7-6 and J is TRBJ1-1; weak D call: TRBD1 (6 bases). The germline V and J ends were trimmed by 6 bases and 5 bases, with 13 bases remaining between them. CDR1 SGHVS and CDR2 FNYEAQ come from the germline V gene. CDR3 length equals 13 residues. CDR3 sequence reads: CASREGGRTEAFF. CDR3 sequence (DNA): TGTGCCAGCAGAGAAGGGGGGCGGACTGAAGCTTTCTTT.

This clonotype appeared many times. This chain links TRBV12-3 or TRBV12-4 with TRBJ2-3; no reliable D call. Trimming cost V 4 bases and J 2 bases, with 7 bases left between them. This CDR3 comprises 13 residues. CDR3 DNA: TGTGCCAGCAGTTCGTTCCCCACAGATACGCAGTATTTT. It encodes CASSSFPTDTQYF.

This clonotype has more than one count but fewer than ten. The chain joins TRBV7-2 to TRBJ1-4; D is unresolved. The CDR3 length is 14 residues. The germline V gene encodes CDR1 SGHTA and CDR2 FQGNSA. The V end lost 5 bases, the J end lost 6 bases, and 13 bases lay between the germline ends. The chain's CDR3 is CASSPHPEDEKLFF. The CDR3 nucleotides are TGTGCCAGCAGCCCCCACCCTGAAGATGAAAAACTGTTTTTT. Looking up the rest from reference TRBV7-2 and TRBJ1-4 gives the full variable domain: GAGVSQSPSNKVTEKGKDVELRCDPISGHTALYWYRQSLGQGLEFLIYFQGNSAPDKSGLPSDRFSAERTGGSVSTLTIQRTQQEDSAVYLCASSPHPEDEKLFFGSGTQLSVL.

This clonotype was recorded at least ten times. The chain carries TRBV6-4 and TRBJ1-2; the match to TRBD1 covers 8 bases. After removal of 5 bases from V and 3 bases from J, the junction contained 11 bases not matched to a gene. The CDR3 length is 16 residues. Per germline, CDR1 MRHNA and CDR2 SNTAGT. In DNA form, the CDR3 reads TGTGCCAGCAGTCCGGATTTCGGACAGGGCGACTATGGCTACACCTTC. It specifies CASSPDFGQGDYGYTF.

With regard to this clonotype: One base away lies a much larger clone, so this may be a sequencing read error. The gene calls are TRBV12-3 or TRBV12-4 and TRBJ2-3; D might be TRBD2 (5 bases). The CDR3 contains 17 residues. Trimming stripped 8 bases from V and 0 bases from J, with 21 bases between. The CDR3 loop is CASGPKTDFGSTDTQYF. CDR3 nucleotide sequence: TGTGCCAGCGGGCCTAAAACGGACTTTGGCAGCACAGATACGCAGTATTTT.

In this sample, this clonotype turned up many times. The genes are TRBV12-3 or TRBV12-4 and TRBJ1-4; tentative D call: TRBD1 (5 bases). The CDR3 is made up of 12 amino acids. Trimming removed 6 bases at V and 14 bases at J, with 16 bases between. The CDR3 is CASSRDRGGLFF. CDR3 nucleotide sequence: TGTGCCAGCAGCCGGGACCGGGGAGGTCTGTTTTTT.

CDR3 sequence: CASSYFGQAGYGYTF. The CDR3 nucleotides are TGTGCCAGCAGTTACTTCGGACAGGCGGGTTATGGCTACACCTTC. J is TRBJ1-2 and V is TRBV6-5; TRBD1 agrees at 7 bases. Per the germline V gene, CDR1 is MNHEY and CDR2 is SVGAGI. The trim removed 1 base at V and 5 bases at J, leaving 7 bases unmatched. The CDR3 totals 15 residues.

This clonotype was picked up many times. The J gene is TRBJ1-1, the V gene TRBV5-1; D possibly corresponds to TRBD1 (5 bases). Germline V gene sequence: CDR1 SGHRS, CDR2 YFSETQ. V lost 3 bases and J lost 3, with 24 bases in between. This CDR3 region has 18 residues. This CDR3 is CASSYGWGEGIQDTEAFF. The DNA of the CDR3 is TGCGCCAGCAGCTATGGATGGGGGGAGGGGATTCAGGACACTGAAGCTTTCTTT.

This clonotype was seen a handful of times. The chain links TRBV19 to TRBJ1-1; D gene ambiguous. V gave up 0 bases and J gave up 4 bases, with 12 bases separating them. The CDR3 contains 15 residues. Germline assignment: CDR1 LNHDA and CDR2 SQIVND (reference sequence). Here the CDR3 DNA reads TGTGCCAGTAGTATAGATCTGGGCCTAATCACTGAAGCTTTCTTT. This sequence encodes CASSIDLGLITEAFF.

This clonotype was seen a handful of times. J is TRBJ2-3 and V is TRBV20-1, with a tentative D call TRBD2 (6 bases). This CDR3 is built from 15 residues. V gave up 3 bases and J gave up 1 base, with 14 bases separating them. CDR1 DFQATT and CDR2 SNEGSKA come from the germline V gene (reference sequence). This chain's CDR3 is CSASGGASGTDTQYF. The CDR3 bases are TGCAGTGCTAGTGGCGGGGCTTCGGGCACAGATACGCAGTATTTT.

This clonotype occurred many times. The chain recombines TRBV5-1 with TRBJ2-3; possibly TRBD1 or TRBD2 for D (5 bases each). V dropped 7 bases and J dropped 3 bases, with 12 bases sitting between them. The CDR3 is made up of 13 amino acids. CDR1 is SGHRS, CDR2 YFSETQ, per germline. This CDR3 reads CASSYGTTDTQYF. The CDR3 bases are TGCGCCAGCTCCTATGGGACGACAGATACGCAGTATTTT.

This clonotype has a handful of counts. V usage is TRBV5-1 and J usage is TRBJ2-1; 15 nucleotides agree with TRBD2. The V gene end was trimmed by 4 bases and the J gene end by 10 bases; junction bases not matched to a gene: 9. The CDR3 is made up of 16 amino acids. Germline V CDR1 and CDR2: SGHRS, YFSETQ. CDR3 sequence reads: CASSIWTSGGAEEQFF. The DNA of the CDR3 is TGCGCCAGCAGCATATGGACTAGCGGGGGGGCGGAGGAGCAGTTCTTC.

This clonotype has only one observation. The chain combines TRBV7-2 with TRBJ2-1; 13 bases are shared with TRBD2. Germline lookup yields CDR1 SGHTA and CDR2 FQGNSA. V shed 2 bases, J shed 4 bases, and the junction held 5 bases outside the gene matches. The CDR3 has 17 amino acids. The CDR3 DNA is TGTGCCAGCAGCTTAACGGGACTAGCGGGGCGATACAATGAGCAGTTCTTC. Translation gives CASSLTGLAGRYNEQFF.